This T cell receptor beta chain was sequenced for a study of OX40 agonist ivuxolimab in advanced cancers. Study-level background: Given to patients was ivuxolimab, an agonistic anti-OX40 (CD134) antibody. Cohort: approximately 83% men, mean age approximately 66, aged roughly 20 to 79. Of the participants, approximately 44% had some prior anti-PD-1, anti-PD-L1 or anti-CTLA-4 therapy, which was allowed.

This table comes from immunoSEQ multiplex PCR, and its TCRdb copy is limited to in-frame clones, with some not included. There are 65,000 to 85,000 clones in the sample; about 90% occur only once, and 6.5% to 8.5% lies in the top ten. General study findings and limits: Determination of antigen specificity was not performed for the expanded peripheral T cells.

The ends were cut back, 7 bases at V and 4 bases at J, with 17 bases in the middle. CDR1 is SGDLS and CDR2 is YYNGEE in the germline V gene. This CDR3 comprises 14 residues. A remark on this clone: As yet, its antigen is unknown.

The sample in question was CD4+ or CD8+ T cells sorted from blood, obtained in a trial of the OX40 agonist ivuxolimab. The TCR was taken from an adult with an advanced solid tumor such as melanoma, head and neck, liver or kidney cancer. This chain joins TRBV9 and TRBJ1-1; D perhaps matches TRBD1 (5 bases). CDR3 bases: TGTGCCAGCTCGCACAGTGGGGCCTCCACTGAAGCTTTCTTT. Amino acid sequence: CASSHSGASTEAFF. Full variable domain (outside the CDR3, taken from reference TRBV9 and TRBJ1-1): DSGVTQTPKHLITATGQRVTLRCSPRSGDLSVYWYQQSLDQGLQFLIQYYNGEERAKGNILERFSAQQFPDLHSELNLSSLELGDSALYFCASSHSGASTEAFFGQGTRLTVV.